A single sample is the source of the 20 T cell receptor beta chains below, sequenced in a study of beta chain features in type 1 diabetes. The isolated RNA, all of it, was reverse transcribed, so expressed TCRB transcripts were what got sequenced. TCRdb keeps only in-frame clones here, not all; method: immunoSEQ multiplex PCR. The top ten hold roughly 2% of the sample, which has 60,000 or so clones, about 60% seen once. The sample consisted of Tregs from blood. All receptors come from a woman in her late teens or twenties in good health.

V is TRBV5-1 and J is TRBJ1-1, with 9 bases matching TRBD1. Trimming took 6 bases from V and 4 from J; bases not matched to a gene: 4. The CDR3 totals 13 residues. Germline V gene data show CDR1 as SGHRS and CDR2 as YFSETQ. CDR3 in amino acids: CASKQGAGTEAFF. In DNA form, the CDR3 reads TGCGCCAGCAAACAGGGGGCGGGCACTGAAGCTTTCTTT.

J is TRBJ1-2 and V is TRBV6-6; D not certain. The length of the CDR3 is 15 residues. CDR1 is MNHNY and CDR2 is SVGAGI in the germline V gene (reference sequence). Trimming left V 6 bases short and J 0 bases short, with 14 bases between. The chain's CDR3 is CASRSKERPNYGYTF. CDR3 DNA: TGTGCCAGCAGATCTAAAGAGAGGCCTAACTATGGCTACACCTTC.

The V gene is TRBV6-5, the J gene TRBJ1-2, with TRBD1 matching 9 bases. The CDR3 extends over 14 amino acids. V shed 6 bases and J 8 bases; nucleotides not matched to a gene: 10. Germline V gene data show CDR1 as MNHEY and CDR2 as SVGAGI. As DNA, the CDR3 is TGTGCCAGCAGCAGACGGGACAGGGCAGACGGCTACACCTTC. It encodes CASSRRDRADGYTF.

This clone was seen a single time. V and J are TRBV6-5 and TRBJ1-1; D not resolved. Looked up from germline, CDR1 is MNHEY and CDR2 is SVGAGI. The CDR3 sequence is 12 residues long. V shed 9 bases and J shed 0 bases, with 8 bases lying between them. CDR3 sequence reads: CASRTLNTEAFF. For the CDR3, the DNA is TGTGCCAGTAGGACTTTGAACACTGAAGCTTTCTTT.

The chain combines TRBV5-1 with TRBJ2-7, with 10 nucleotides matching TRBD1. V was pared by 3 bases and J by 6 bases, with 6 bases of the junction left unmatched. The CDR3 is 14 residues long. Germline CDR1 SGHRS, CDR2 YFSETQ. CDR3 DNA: TGCGCCAGCAGCTCCCGACAGGGGGCCCTCGAGCAGTACTTC. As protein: CASSSRQGALEQYF.

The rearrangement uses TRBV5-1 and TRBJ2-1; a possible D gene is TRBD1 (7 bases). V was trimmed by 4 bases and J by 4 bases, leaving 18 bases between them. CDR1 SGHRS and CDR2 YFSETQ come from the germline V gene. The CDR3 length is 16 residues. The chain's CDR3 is CASSGGGFQSYNEQFF. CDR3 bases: TGCGCCAGCAGCGGAGGGGGCTTCCAATCATACAATGAGCAGTTCTTC.

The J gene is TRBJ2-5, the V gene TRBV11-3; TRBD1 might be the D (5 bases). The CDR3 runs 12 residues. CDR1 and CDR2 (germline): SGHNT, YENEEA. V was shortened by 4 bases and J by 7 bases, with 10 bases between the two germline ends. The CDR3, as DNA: TGTGCCAGCAGCTCCCAGGGCTTGACCCAGTACTTC. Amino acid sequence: CASSSQGLTQYF.

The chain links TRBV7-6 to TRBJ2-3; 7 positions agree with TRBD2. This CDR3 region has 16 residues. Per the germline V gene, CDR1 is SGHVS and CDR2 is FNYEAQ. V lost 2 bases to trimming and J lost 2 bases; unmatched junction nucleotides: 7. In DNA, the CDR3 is TGTGCCAGCAGCTTAAGGCTAGCGGAGATCACAGATACGCAGTATTTT. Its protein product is CASSLRLAEITDTQYF.

CDR3 sequence reads: CASSPRVTDGYTF. DNA of the CDR3: TGTGCCAGCTCACCCCGGGTGACTGACGGCTACACCTTC. The rearrangement joins TRBV18 to TRBJ1-2; D call uncertain. Per germline, CDR1 KGHSH and CDR2 LQKENI. Trimming pared 3 bases from V and 8 bases from J, leaving 13 bases between. The length of the CDR3 is 13 residues.

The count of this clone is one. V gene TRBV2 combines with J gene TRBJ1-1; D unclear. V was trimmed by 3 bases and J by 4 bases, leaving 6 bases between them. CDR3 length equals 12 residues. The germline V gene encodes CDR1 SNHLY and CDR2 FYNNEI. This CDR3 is CASSEYGTEAFF. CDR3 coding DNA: TGTGCCAGCAGTGAGTACGGCACTGAAGCTTTCTTT.

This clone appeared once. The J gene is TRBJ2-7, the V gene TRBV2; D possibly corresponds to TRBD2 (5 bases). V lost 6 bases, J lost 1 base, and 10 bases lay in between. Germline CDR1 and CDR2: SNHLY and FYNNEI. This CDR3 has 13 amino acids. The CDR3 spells CASRASGSYEQYF. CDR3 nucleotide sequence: TGTGCCAGCAGAGCGTCGGGATCCTACGAGCAGTACTTC.

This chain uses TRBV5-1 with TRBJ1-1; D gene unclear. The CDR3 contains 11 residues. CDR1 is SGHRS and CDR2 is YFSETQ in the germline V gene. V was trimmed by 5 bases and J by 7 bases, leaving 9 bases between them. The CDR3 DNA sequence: TGCGCCAGCAGTCGAGGGAGTGAAGCTTTCTTT. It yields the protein CASSRGSEAFF. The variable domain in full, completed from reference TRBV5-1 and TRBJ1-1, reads KAGVTQTPRYLIKTRGQQVTLSCSPISGHRSVSWYQQTPGQGLQFLFEYFSETQRNKGNFPGRFSGRQFSNSRSEMNVSTLELGDSALYLCASSRGSEAFFGQGTRLTVV.

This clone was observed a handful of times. CDR3 sequence: CASSLASGGPETQYF. Here the CDR3 DNA reads TGCGCCAGCAGCTTGGCTAGCGGGGGCCCAGAGACCCAGTACTTC. This chain uses TRBV5-1 with TRBJ2-5, with 10 bases aligning to TRBD2. Trimming at V came to 0 bases and at J to 4 bases, leaving 3 bases not matched to a gene. The germline V gene encodes CDR1 SGHRS and CDR2 YFSETQ. The CDR3 covers 15 residues.

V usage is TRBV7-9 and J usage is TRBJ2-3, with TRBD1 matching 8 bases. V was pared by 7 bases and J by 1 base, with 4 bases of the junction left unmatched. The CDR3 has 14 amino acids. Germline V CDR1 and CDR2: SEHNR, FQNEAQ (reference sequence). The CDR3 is CASNPGQGTDTQYF. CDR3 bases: TGTGCCAGCAACCCGGGACAGGGCACAGATACGCAGTATTTT.

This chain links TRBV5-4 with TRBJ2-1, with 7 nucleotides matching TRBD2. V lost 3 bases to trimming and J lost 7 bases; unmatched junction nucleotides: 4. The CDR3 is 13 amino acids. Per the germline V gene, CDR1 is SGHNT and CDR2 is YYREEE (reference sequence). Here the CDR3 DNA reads TGTGCCAGCAGCTCGGGACTACCAAATGAGCAGTTCTTC. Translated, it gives CASSSGLPNEQFF. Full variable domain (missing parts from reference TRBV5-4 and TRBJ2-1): ETGVTQSPTHLIKTRGQQVTLRCSSQSGHNTVSWYQQALGQGPQFIFQYYREEENGRGNFPPRFSGLQFPNYSSELNVNALELDDSALYLCASSSGLPNEQFFGPGTRLTVL.

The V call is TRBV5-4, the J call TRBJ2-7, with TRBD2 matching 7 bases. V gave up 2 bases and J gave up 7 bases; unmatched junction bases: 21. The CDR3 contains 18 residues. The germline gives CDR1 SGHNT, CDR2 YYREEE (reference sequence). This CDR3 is CASSLERLAGTTMEEQYF. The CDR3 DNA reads TGTGCCAGCAGCTTAGAACGCCTCGCCGGGACTACCATGGAGGAGCAGTACTTC.

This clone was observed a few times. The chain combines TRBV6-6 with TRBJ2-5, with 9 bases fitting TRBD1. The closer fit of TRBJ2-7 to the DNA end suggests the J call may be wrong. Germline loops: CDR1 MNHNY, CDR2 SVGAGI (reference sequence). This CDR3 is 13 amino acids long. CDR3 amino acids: CASRGQGQGEQYF. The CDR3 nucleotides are TGTGCCAGCAGGGGACAGGGTCAAGGCGAGCAGTACTTC.

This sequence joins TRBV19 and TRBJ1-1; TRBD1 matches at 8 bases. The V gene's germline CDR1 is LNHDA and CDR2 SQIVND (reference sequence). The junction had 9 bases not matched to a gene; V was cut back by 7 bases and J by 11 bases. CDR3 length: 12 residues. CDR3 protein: CASNGRGRMAFF. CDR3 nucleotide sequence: TGTGCCAGTAACGGCAGGGGGCGTATGGCTTTCTTT.

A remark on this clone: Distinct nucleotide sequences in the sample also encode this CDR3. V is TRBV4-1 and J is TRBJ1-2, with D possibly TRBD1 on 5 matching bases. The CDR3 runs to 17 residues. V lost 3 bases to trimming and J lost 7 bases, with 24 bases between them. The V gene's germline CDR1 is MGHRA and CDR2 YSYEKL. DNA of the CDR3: TGCGCCAGCAGCCAGGCCCCTGCCGCAGGGAGGGATACTGGCTACACCTTC. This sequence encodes CASSQAPAAGRDTGYTF.

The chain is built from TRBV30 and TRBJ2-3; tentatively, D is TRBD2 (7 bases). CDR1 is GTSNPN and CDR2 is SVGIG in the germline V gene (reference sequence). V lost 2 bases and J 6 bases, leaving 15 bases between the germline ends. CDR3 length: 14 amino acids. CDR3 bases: TGTGCCTGGAGTTTGGGGGGGCCGTCGGATACGCAGTATTTT. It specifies CAWSLGGPSDTQYF.